The rows below give T cell receptor beta chains drawn from one sample of a study of long-term antiretroviral therapy in people with HIV. The method was immunoSEQ multiplex PCR; TCRdb's version includes in-frame clones alone and lacks a portion of them. The sample records fewer than 30,000 clones, 75% to 90% being singletons. The sequenced sample was unsorted PBMCs, obtained approximately 2.9 years after starting antiretroviral therapy. All receptors come from a man between 25 and 39 years old with HIV. Each CDR3 is given with its conserved first and last residue. Each record gives: V gene, J gene, CDR3 protein.

v_call: TRBV7-9; j_call: TRBJ1-1; cdr3_aa: CASSLVQNTEAFF
v_call: TRBV5-5; j_call: TRBJ2-5; cdr3_aa: CASSPGLAGGETQYF
v_call: TRBV14; j_call: TRBJ2-7; cdr3_aa: CASSLDSYEQYF
v_call: TRBV30; j_call: TRBJ2-4; cdr3_aa: CAWSGVENIQYF
v_call: TRBV6-1; j_call: TRBJ1-2; cdr3_aa: CASSERGQPGYGYTF
v_call: TRBV5-5; j_call: TRBJ2-7; cdr3_aa: CASSLAGLAGAGYEQYF
v_call: TRBV7-2; j_call: TRBJ1-5; cdr3_aa: CASSYGQSNQPQHF
v_call: TRBV6-1; j_call: TRBJ2-2; cdr3_aa: CASSVPSGTGITGELFF
v_call: TRBV5-6; j_call: TRBJ2-3; cdr3_aa: CASSQDRADTQYF
v_call: TRBV7-2; j_call: TRBJ2-7; cdr3_aa: CASSLVGSEWPYEQYF
v_call: TRBV30; j_call: TRBJ2-7; cdr3_aa: CAWSEVGQGMRNEQYF
v_call: TRBV5-6; j_call: TRBJ2-7; cdr3_aa: CASSSPRRAGEQYF
v_call: TRBV7-2; j_call: TRBJ2-3; cdr3_aa: CASSLDLSGTQYF
v_call: TRBV5-4; j_call: TRBJ2-3; cdr3_aa: CASSVIRTSGSTDTQYF